The source of this T cell receptor beta chain is a study of T cells in Graves' hyperthyroidism and ophthalmopathy. Study-wide results and limits: Ophthalmopathy got predicted by the model a median about 6.7 months before its onset.

This CDR3 has 11 amino acids. V dropped 3 bases and J dropped 13 bases, with 12 bases sitting between them. RNA transcripts provided the source from which TCR beta CDR3 regions were amplified. The primer set for the first-round RT-PCR of the TCR CDR3 was HTBI. TCRdb re-derived calls from the multiplex PCR reads in MiXCR, one entry per CDR3 protein. This sample has more than 350,000 distinct CDR3 sequences; 15% occur once, and the top ten carry 30% to 35%. In regard to this clonotype: What it recognizes is unknown. A much more abundant neighbour one base away suggests this may be a read error.

The chain joins TRBV12-3 or TRBV12-4 to TRBJ1-1, with no clear D. This TCR derives from a woman aged 25 to 39 with Graves' hyperthyroidism. The sample was blood. The DNA for the CDR3 is TGTGCCAGCAGTTTTGGGAGCCAAGTTTTCTTT. Its translation: CASSFGSQVFF.